These 13 T cell receptor beta chains were all obtained from the same sample, sequenced in a study of regulatory T cells in long-lasting Graves disease. Stated time point: newly diagnosed GD, antithyroid drugs for less than 3 months. From PBMCs, RNA was extracted and then used to make the TCR library. The authors built TCR beta libraries using iRepertoire HTBI primers and Arm-PCR of CDR3 regions. TCRdb reprocessed the multiplex PCR reads with MiXCR, giving one entry per CDR3 protein. This sample carries roughly 530,000 distinct CDR3 sequences, roughly 16% of them seen once, and the ten largest clones take around a quarter. The sample was also reused in another study, on T cells in Graves' hyperthyroidism and ophthalmopathy.

The sample in question was peripheral blood mononuclear cells (PBMCs), obtained at new diagnosis, from a patient treated with antithyroid drugs. The receptors derive from a woman aged 40-60 years with Graves disease.

This clonotype was recorded many times. The J gene is TRBJ2-3, the V gene TRBV7-2; 8 nucleotides match TRBD2. Looked up from germline, CDR1 is SGHTA and CDR2 is FQGNSA. The CDR3 sequence is 13 residues long. Germline trimming cut 6 bases from V and 5 bases from J; bases unmatched to any gene: 4. The CDR3 DNA reads as TGTGCCAGCAGATCGGGGGGGAGAGATACGCAGTATTTT. The encoded protein is CASRSGGRDTQYF. Full variable domain (outside the CDR3, taken from reference TRBV7-2 and TRBJ2-3): GAGVSQSPSNKVTEKGKDVELRCDPISGHTALYWYRQSLGQGLEFLIYFQGNSAPDKSGLPSDRFSAERTGGSVSTLTIQRTQQEDSAVYLCASRSGGRDTQYFGPGTRLTVL.

This clonotype has at least ten counts. This sequence joins TRBV18 and TRBJ2-7; no clear D gene. Per germline, CDR1 KGHSH and CDR2 LQKENI. The ends were cut back, 1 base at V and 3 bases at J, with 7 bases in the middle. This CDR3 comprises 13 residues. As DNA, the CDR3 is TGTGCCAGCTCACCACATCGCGACTACGAGCAGTACTTC. This codes for CASSPHRDYEQYF.

The chain has TRBV6-2 or TRBV6-3 and TRBJ2-4, with 8 bases matching TRBD2. The J call may be in error: the DNA end matches TRBJ2-7 better. Germline V gene lookup returns CDR1 MNHEY and CDR2 SVGEGT. The length of the CDR3 is 14 residues. The CDR3 region is CASSLIAGSYEQYF. The CDR3 coding sequence is TGTGCCAGCAGCTTAATAGCGGGGTCCTACGAGCAGTACTTC.

There are many counts of this clonotype. V gene TRBV15 combines with J gene TRBJ2-3; TRBD2 agrees at 9 bases. The germline V gene encodes CDR1 LNHNV and CDR2 YYDKDF (reference sequence). V lost 8 bases, J lost 2 bases, and 5 bases stayed unmatched. This CDR3 is built from 14 residues. The DNA of the CDR3 is TGTGCCACCTCGGCTAGCGGGGACACAGATACGCAGTATTTT. The encoded protein is CATSASGDTDTQYF.

This clonotype was picked up many times. This chain links TRBV20-1 with TRBJ1-2; tentative D call: TRBD1 (5 bases). CDR3 length equals 15 residues. Germline CDR1 and CDR2: DFQATT and SNEGSKA (reference sequence). V was pared by 6 bases and J by 6 bases, with 23 bases between. The CDR3 coding sequence is TGCAGTGCCAGCTTCGGGGGAGGACTACAAAATGGCTACACCTTC. Residues: CSASFGGGLQNGYTF.

This clonotype was picked up many times. The genes are TRBV12-3 or TRBV12-4 and TRBJ1-1, with D perhaps TRBD1 (5 bases). V lost 6 bases and J lost 6, with 14 bases in between. The CDR3 totals 13 residues. This chain's CDR3 is CASSGLRGAEAFF. CDR3 bases: TGTGCCAGCAGCGGATTGAGGGGCGCTGAAGCTTTCTTT.

Of note for this clonotype: Given a much more abundant clone one base away, this may be a read error. V and J are TRBV12-3 or TRBV12-4 and TRBJ1-1; the D is unclear. The CDR3 spans 16 residues. Here the CDR3 reads CTSSSSRFLMNTEAFF. The DNA of the CDR3 is TGTACCAGCAGTTCTTCACGGTTTCTCATGAACACTGAAGCTTTCTTT.

This clonotype showed up many times. The CDR3 spells CASSLTDSPLYEQYF. CDR3 coding DNA: TGTGCCAGCAGCTTAACGGACAGTCCTTTATACGAGCAGTACTTC. The genes are TRBV11-2 and TRBJ2-7; a weak D match, TRBD1 (6 bases). Trimming took off 2 bases at V and 4 bases at J, with 15 bases between the two ends. The germline gives CDR1 SGHAT, CDR2 FQNNGV. This CDR3 comprises 15 residues.

This clonotype was observed many times. The genes are TRBV12-3 or TRBV12-4 and TRBJ1-2; TRBD1 is a possible D gene (6 bases). V was cut by 4 bases and J by 2 bases, with 17 bases left in between. The CDR3 length is 16 residues. The CDR3 bases are TGTGCCAGCAGTTCCCCCCGTGGTGGACAGAACTATGGCTACACCTTC. Residues: CASSSPRGGQNYGYTF.

This clonotype was found a few times. The chain uses TRBV20-1 and TRBJ1-1; D is unclear. Trimming removed 4 bases at V and 2 bases at J, with 11 bases between. The CDR3 totals 13 residues. CDR1 and CDR2 from the germline V gene are DFQATT and SNEGSKA (reference sequence). The CDR3 region has the DNA TGCAGTGCTACCCCGACACCTAACACTGAAGCTTTCTTT. This codes for CSATPTPNTEAFF.

This clonotype occurred a few times. The genes are TRBV28 and TRBJ2-3, with TRBD2 matching over 11 bases. This CDR3 has 17 residues. Unmatched junction bases numbered 9, after V lost 6 bases and J lost 1 base. The germline V gene encodes CDR1 MDHEN and CDR2 SYDVKM. CDR3 coding DNA: TGTGCCAGCAGCTTACTAGCGGGGGTTCATGGCACAGATACGCAGTATTTT. This translates into CASSLLAGVHGTDTQYF.

V gene TRBV29-1 combines with J gene TRBJ2-5; 8 bases line up with TRBD1. There are 13 residues in the CDR3. Germline V gives CDR1 SQVTM, CDR2 ANQGSEA. J lost 4 bases, V lost 3 bases, and 4 bases had no gene match. The CDR3 spells CSVDHGQGETQYF. Here the CDR3 DNA reads TGCAGCGTTGATCACGGACAGGGAGAGACCCAGTACTTC.

This clonotype was seen ten or more times. V is TRBV7-2 and J is TRBJ1-2; 7 nucleotides line up with TRBD1. The trim removed 1 base at V and 4 bases at J, leaving 3 bases unmatched. CDR3 length: 14 residues. Germline V gene sequence: CDR1 SGHTA, CDR2 FQGNSA. CDR3 amino acids: CASSLGGTAYGYTF. Written as DNA, the CDR3 is TGTGCCAGCAGCTTAGGGGGGACAGCCTATGGCTACACCTTC.